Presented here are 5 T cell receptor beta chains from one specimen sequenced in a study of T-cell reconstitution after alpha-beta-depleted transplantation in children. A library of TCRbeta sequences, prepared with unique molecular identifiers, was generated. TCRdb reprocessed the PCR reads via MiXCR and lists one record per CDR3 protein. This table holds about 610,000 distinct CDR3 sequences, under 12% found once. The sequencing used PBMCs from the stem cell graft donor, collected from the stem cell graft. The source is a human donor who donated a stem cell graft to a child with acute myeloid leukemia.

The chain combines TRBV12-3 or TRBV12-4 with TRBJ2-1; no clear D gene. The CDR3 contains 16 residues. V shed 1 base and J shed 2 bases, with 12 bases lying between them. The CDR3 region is CASSLVRRQTYNEQFF. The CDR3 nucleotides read TGTGCCAGCAGTTTAGTACGGCGGCAGACCTACAATGAGCAGTTCTTC.

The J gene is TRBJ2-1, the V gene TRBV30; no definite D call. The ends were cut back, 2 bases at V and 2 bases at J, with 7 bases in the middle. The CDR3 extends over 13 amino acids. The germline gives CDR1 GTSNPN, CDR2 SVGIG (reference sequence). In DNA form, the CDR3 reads TGTGCCTGGAGTCCTGGGACCTACAATGAGCAGTTCTTC. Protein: CAWSPGTYNEQFF.

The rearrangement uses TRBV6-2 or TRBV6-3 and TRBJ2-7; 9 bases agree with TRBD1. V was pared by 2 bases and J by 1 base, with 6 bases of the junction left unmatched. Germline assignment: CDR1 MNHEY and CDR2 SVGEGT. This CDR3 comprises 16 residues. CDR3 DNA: TGTGCCAGCAGTTACCATTCCGGGACAGGGTCCTACGAGCAGTACTTC. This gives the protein CASSYHSGTGSYEQYF.

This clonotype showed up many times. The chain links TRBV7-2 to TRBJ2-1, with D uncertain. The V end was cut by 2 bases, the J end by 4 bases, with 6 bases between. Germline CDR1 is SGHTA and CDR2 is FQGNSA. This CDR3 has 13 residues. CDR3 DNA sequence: TGTGCCAGCAGCTTACAACTTTACAATGAGCAGTTCTTC. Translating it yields CASSLQLYNEQFF.

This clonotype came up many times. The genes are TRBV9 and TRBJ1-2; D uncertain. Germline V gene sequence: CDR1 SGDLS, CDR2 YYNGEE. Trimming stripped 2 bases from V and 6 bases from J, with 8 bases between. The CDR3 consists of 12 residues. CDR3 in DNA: TGTGCCAGCAGCGTTGGAGGGCATGGCTACACCTTC. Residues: CASSVGGHGYTF.